This T cell receptor (beta chain) appears in the sequencing data of a study of blood T cell repertoires in COVID-19. As for the study in general: COVID-19 samples from acute and convalescent phases originated in the United States, Italy and Spain. PBMCs, B-cell-depleted T cells, or T cells provided the cDNA or gDNA that made up the material.

Original analysis: Reference gene primer amplification in the assay estimated nucleated cell counts. Measured with immunoSEQ multiplex PCR; TCRdb has only the in-frame clones, and not every one. That table supplies the V and J calls and clone size; D and trimming were determined from the DNA. The sample includes about 120,000 clones, 82% of them seen just once. The germline gives CDR1 MNHEY, CDR2 SVGEGT. The ends lost 6 bases at V and 6 bases at J; junction bases unmatched: 2. The CDR3 sequence is 15 residues long. Sequencing was performed on peripheral blood. This sequence joins TRBV6-2 or TRBV6-3 and TRBJ2-1; 16 bases line up with TRBD2. The receptor was isolated from a woman in her sixties or seventies with acute or convalescent COVID-19. CDR3 residues: CASSGTSGGGNEQFF. The CDR3 DNA follows: TGTGCCAGCAGCGGGACTAGCGGGGGGGGCAATGAGCAGTTCTTC.